What follows is one T cell receptor (beta chain) and its context. The antigen remains unidentified. This table comes from immunoSEQ multiplex PCR, and its TCRdb copy is limited to in-frame clones, with some not included. This table has roughly 50,000 clones, 65% to 85% appearing once. This specimen comes from a study of a mutant IDH1 vaccine in newly diagnosed glioma. In the study overall: Before enrollment, the patients had been treated with radiotherapy alone, temozolomide alone, or both together. Most of them had received both. Weeks 35 and 47 hosted visits V12 and V13, respectively.

Time point indicated: week 35, safety follow-up. Each dose of the vaccine consisted of 300 ug of mutant IDH1 20-mer peptide, with topical imiquimod. This TCR derives from a man aged 35 to 55 with glioma. This sample comprised PBMCs, obtained from a glioma patient whose treatment included an IDH1 peptide vaccine.

CDR3: CSVGQIHGGSDGELFF. CDR3 nucleotide sequence: TGCAGCGTTGGACAGATCCATGGTGGGTCGGACGGGGAGCTGTTTTTT. This chain joins TRBV29-1 and TRBJ2-2, with a possible D match to TRBD1 (5 bases). There are 16 residues in the CDR3. Germline values: CDR1 SQVTM, CDR2 ANQGSEA. The V gene lost 4 bases and the J gene lost 7 bases, with 22 bases spanning the gap.